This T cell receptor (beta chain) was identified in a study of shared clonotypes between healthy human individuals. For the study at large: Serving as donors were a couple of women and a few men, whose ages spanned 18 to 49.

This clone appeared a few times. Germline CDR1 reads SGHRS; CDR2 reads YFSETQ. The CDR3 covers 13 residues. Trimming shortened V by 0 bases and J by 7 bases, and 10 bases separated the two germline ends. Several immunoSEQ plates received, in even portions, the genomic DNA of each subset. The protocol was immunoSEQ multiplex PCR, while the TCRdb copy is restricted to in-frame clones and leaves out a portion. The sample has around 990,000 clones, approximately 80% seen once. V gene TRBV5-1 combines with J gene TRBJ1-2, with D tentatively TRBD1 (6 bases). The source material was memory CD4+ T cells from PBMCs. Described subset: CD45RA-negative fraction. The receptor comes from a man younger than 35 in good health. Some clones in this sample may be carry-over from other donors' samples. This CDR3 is CASSLDGGRGYTF. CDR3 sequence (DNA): TGCGCCAGCAGCTTGGACGGGGGCCGTGGCTACACCTTC.